This TCR beta chain came from a study of spatial heterogeneity in lung cancer. One entry per CDR3 protein results from TCRdb running MiXCR on the 5' RACE reads. The table records tens of thousands of distinct CDR3 sequences, about an eighth of them present only once. In this sample, this clonotype turned up many times. Time point specified: sample taken at primary tumor resection. Unsorted whole RNA of tumor, nontumor lung or frozen PBMC was sequenced. In germline, CDR1 is SGHTA, CDR2 FQGNSA. Losses at the gene ends were 3 bases for V and 6 bases for J; bases not matched to a gene: 8. The CDR3 is 16 residues long.

V is TRBV7-2 and J is TRBJ2-1; 10 nucleotides match TRBD1. The source was PBMCs, collected at surgery. The source is a male donor with early-stage non-small cell lung cancer. The CDR3 loop reads CASSLTGGHSLNEQFF. In nucleotides, the CDR3 is TGTGCCAGCAGCTTGACAGGGGGCCACAGCCTCAATGAGCAGTTCTTC.